The 22 T cell receptor beta chains below come from one sample, sequenced in a study of Ad26.COV2.S vaccination and SARS-CoV-2 variants. The method was immunoSEQ multiplex PCR; TCRdb's version includes in-frame clones alone and lacks a portion of them. The sample holds around 320,000 clones, about 86% seen once. The treatment denotes: 15 to 20 received Ad26.COV2.S at low or high dose, single or two shots; about 5 received placebo; per-sample allocation not given. Material that was analyzed had been drawn on day 63 after the first vaccine or placebo injection. Source: peripheral blood, taken in a trial of Ad26.COV2.S vaccine versus placebo. Every receptor here comes from a person between 18 and 65 years old who received the Ad26.COV2.S COVID-19 vaccine or a placebo.

The chain joins TRBV9 to TRBJ2-5; the D gene is possibly TRBD1 (5 bases). CDR3 length: 14 amino acids. Trimming pared 4 bases from V and 3 bases from J, leaving 13 bases between. CDR1 and CDR2 (germline): SGDLS, YYNGEE. The CDR3 sequence is CASSFRQFEETQYF. DNA of the CDR3: TGTGCCAGCAGCTTCCGACAGTTCGAAGAGACCCAGTACTTC. Supplemented by reference TRBV9 and TRBJ2-5, the full variable domain reads DSGVTQTPKHLITATGQRVTLRCSPRSGDLSVYWYQQSLDQGLQFLIQYYNGEERAKGNILERFSAQQFPDLHSELNLSSLELGDSALYFCASSFRQFEETQYFGPGTRLLVL.

The sample holds one count of this clone. CDR3 sequence: CARTGANEKLFF. CDR3 nucleotide sequence: TGTGCCAGGACGGGTGCTAATGAAAAACTGTTTTTT. This rearrangement joins TRBV12-3 or TRBV12-4 to TRBJ1-4; no clear D gene. The CDR3 length is 12 residues. The V and J ends lost 9 bases and 3 bases respectively, with 8 bases between them.

The genes are TRBV27 and TRBJ1-2, with D unclear. Germline CDR1 MNHEY, CDR2 SMNVEV (reference sequence). V lost 6 bases and J 4 bases, leaving 12 bases between the germline ends. The CDR3 runs 13 residues. This CDR3 is CASSPTLTYGYTF. In DNA, the CDR3 is TGTGCCAGCAGCCCGACCCTCACCTATGGCTACACCTTC.

The CDR3 DNA is TGTGCCAGCAGTGAACTGCAGACCTTTAATGAAAAACTGTTTTTT. Its translation: CASSELQTFNEKLFF. The chain links TRBV25-1 to TRBJ1-4, with D uncertain. The CDR3 is 15 amino acids. CDR1 and CDR2 (germline): MGHDK, SYGVNS. V gave up 2 bases and J gave up 4 bases, with 11 bases separating them.

This clone was seen only a few times. The rearrangement uses TRBV27 and TRBJ2-7; a weak D match, TRBD2 (5 bases). This CDR3 is built from 13 residues. Per germline, CDR1 MNHEY and CDR2 SMNVEV (reference sequence). Trimming pared 8 bases from V and 0 bases from J, leaving 11 bases between. The CDR3 sequence is CASRGRSSYEQYF. DNA for the CDR3: TGTGCCAGCCGAGGGCGGTCCTCCTACGAGCAGTACTTC.

The rearrangement joins TRBV7-2 to TRBJ1-5, with 10 bases identical to TRBD1. Germline-derived CDR1 and CDR2 are SGHTA and FQGNSA. The CDR3 has 18 amino acids. V shed 5 bases, J shed 2 bases, and the junction held 12 bases outside the gene matches. The CDR3 here is CASSPRDRGTGGNQPQHF. CDR3 coding DNA: TGTGCCAGCAGCCCCCGGGACAGGGGAACGGGGGGCAATCAGCCCCAGCATTTT.

The rearrangement joins TRBV30 to TRBJ2-2; TRBD1 matches 8 bases. Trimming at V came to 5 bases and at J to 6 bases, leaving 8 bases not matched to a gene. Germline CDR1 reads GTSNPN; CDR2 reads SVGIG (reference sequence). The CDR3 sequence is 14 residues long. CDR3 in amino acids: CAWLRTGKAGELFF. DNA for the CDR3: TGTGCCTGGCTCCGGACAGGGAAGGCCGGGGAGCTGTTTTTT.

The J gene is TRBJ2-2, the V gene TRBV4-3; D might be TRBD1 or TRBD2, each matching 6 bases. V was trimmed by 3 bases and J by 5 bases, leaving 13 bases between them. In germline, CDR1 is LGHNA, CDR2 YSLEER. The CDR3 spans 15 residues. The DNA for the CDR3 is TGCGCCAGCAGCCACTCGGGGGACAAAACCGGGGAGCTGTTTTTT. Protein: CASSHSGDKTGELFF.

This clone was found a few times. The chain is built from TRBV5-4 and TRBJ2-1; TRBD2 matches at 16 bases. Germline CDR1 reads SGHNT; CDR2 reads YYREEE (reference sequence). The V segment lost 8 bases and the J segment 2 bases; nucleotides outside the gene matches: 1. This CDR3 contains 15 residues. The chain's CDR3 is CASGTSGGAYNEQFF. As DNA, the CDR3 is TGTGCCAGTGGGACTAGCGGGGGGGCCTACAATGAGCAGTTCTTC.

The gene calls are TRBV25-1 and TRBJ1-3; D gene ambiguous. The germline V gene encodes CDR1 MGHDK and CDR2 SYGVNS. The CDR3 has 14 residues. V was clipped by 4 bases and J by 0 bases, with 7 bases between them. The chain's CDR3 is CASSVGNSGNTIYF. Written as DNA, the CDR3 is TGTGCCAGCAGTGTGGGGAACTCTGGAAACACCATATATTTT.

CDR3 in amino acids: CASSLPGQGHEQYF. The CDR3 region has the DNA TGTGCCAGCTCACTCCCCGGGCAGGGCCACGAGCAGTACTTC. The chain carries TRBV18 and TRBJ2-7, with TRBD1 as a possible D gene (5 bases). The germline V gene has CDR1 KGHSH and CDR2 LQKENI. V was cut by 4 bases and J by 5 bases, with 15 bases left in between. This CDR3 has 14 residues.

The chain recombines TRBV6-1 with TRBJ1-1, with 8 bases matching TRBD1. The CDR3 length is 15 residues. From germline, CDR1 is MNHNS and CDR2 SASEGT. V was clipped by 3 bases and J by 2 bases; unmatched bases: 5. The CDR3 here is CASSEKGTGNTEAFF. CDR3 nucleotides: TGTGCCAGCAGTGAGAAAGGGACAGGTAACACTGAAGCTTTCTTT.

The chain uses TRBV19 and TRBJ1-1, with D tentatively TRBD1 (6 bases). Germline-derived CDR1 and CDR2 are LNHDA and SQIVND (reference sequence). The CDR3 spans 15 residues. Trimming took 8 bases from V and 1 from J, leaving 17 bases between them. DNA of the CDR3: TGTGCCAGTCCCCCTCGGGGGGCGGGGAACACTGAAGCTTTCTTT. Amino acid sequence: CASPPRGAGNTEAFF.

This chain uses TRBV29-1 with TRBJ2-3; 11 bases align to TRBD2. This CDR3 is built from 15 residues. Germline values: CDR1 SQVTM, CDR2 ANQGSEA. V was clipped by 4 bases and J by 4 bases; unmatched bases: 7. In DNA form, the CDR3 reads TGCAGCGTTGCCGCCCTAGCGGGAGGCTCAGATACGCAGTATTTT. Translated: CSVAALAGGSDTQYF.

This rearrangement joins TRBV5-6 to TRBJ2-3; 8 bases map to TRBD1. Germline V gene lookup returns CDR1 SGHDT and CDR2 YYEEEE. V lost 2 bases to trimming and J lost 0 bases; unmatched junction nucleotides: 8. The CDR3 covers 17 residues. CDR3 DNA: TGTGCCAGCAGCTTTGACCGGACAGGGACTAGCACAGATACGCAGTATTTT. Its protein product is CASSFDRTGTSTDTQYF.

The genes are TRBV4-2 and TRBJ1-5; D remains unclear. The germline V gene encodes CDR1 LGHNA and CDR2 YNFKEQ. There are 13 residues in the CDR3. The V end was cut by 0 bases, the J end by 4 bases, with 4 bases between. The CDR3 DNA sequence: TGTGCCAGCAGCCAAGAGGAGAATCAGCCCCAGCATTTT. Translating gives CASSQEENQPQHF.

The chain links TRBV7-6 to TRBJ1-5, with 9 bases lining up with TRBD1. The germline gives CDR1 SGHVS, CDR2 FNYEAQ. V lost 1 base to trimming and J lost 1 base; unmatched junction nucleotides: 11. This CDR3 comprises 19 residues. The CDR3 bases are TGTGCCAGCAGCTTAGAGGCTGCACGGACAGGGGTCAGCAATCAGCCCCAGCATTTT. This encodes CASSLEAARTGVSNQPQHF.

V and J are TRBV2 and TRBJ2-1; TRBD2 matches 13 bases. After removal of 8 bases from V and 6 bases from J, the junction contained 4 bases not matched to a gene. Germline V gives CDR1 SNHLY, CDR2 FYNNEI. This CDR3 contains 14 residues. This chain's CDR3 is CASETSGGFNEQFF. The CDR3 region has the DNA TGTGCCAGCGAGACTAGCGGGGGGTTCAATGAGCAGTTCTTC.

The chain is built from TRBV5-4 and TRBJ1-2; D possibly corresponds to TRBD1 (6 bases). Germline V gives CDR1 SGHNT, CDR2 YYREEE (reference sequence). The CDR3 is 16 residues long. V lost 3 bases to trimming and J lost 5 bases, with 20 bases between them. CDR3 residues: CASSYPRDKKSYGYTF. The CDR3 coding sequence is TGTGCCAGCAGCTACCCCCGGGACAAGAAATCATATGGCTACACCTTC.

This clone is a singleton in its sample. The V gene is TRBV19, the J gene TRBJ2-1, with 11 bases that match TRBD1. After removal of 4 bases from V and 7 bases from J, the junction contained 15 bases not matched to a gene. This CDR3 contains 18 residues. The germline V gene has CDR1 LNHDA and CDR2 SQIVND (reference sequence). The CDR3 region has the DNA TGTGCCAGTAGTACGCGGAAATGGGACAGGGGGGAAGCAAATGAGCAGTTCTTC. It codes for CASSTRKWDRGEANEQFF.

Here the CDR3 DNA reads TGTGCCAGCAGTGAAAGGCTAGCGGGGGACCCACAAGAGACCCAGTACTTC. It codes for CASSERLAGDPQETQYF. This chain connects TRBV6-1 to TRBJ2-5, with TRBD2 matching 10 bases. CDR1 and CDR2 from the germline V gene are MNHNS and SASEGT. V lost 2 bases to trimming and J lost 2 bases; unmatched junction nucleotides: 8. The CDR3 is made up of 17 amino acids.

Worth noting for this clone: The junction departs from the called germline gene at one end, perhaps through a read error. The rearrangement links TRBV19 to TRBJ1-1; TRBD1 might be the D (5 bases). The germline CDR1 and CDR2 sequences are LNHDA and SQIVND (reference sequence). The CDR3 runs to 15 residues. For the CDR3, the DNA is TGTGCCAGTAGTACCCCGACAGCTTCGAACGCTGAAGCTTTCTTT. This translates into CASSTPTASNAEAFF.